These T cell receptor beta chains were read from a single sample in a study of T cells in pancreatic ductal adenocarcinoma. Clones were read by immunoSEQ multiplex PCR, and TCRdb kept only the in-frame ones, dropping some. The sample lists about 97,000 clones, nearly 95% occurring once. Specimen: PBMCs. Receptors were obtained from a human donor with pancreatic ductal adenocarcinoma. Both conserved end residues are part of each CDR3. D genes are given only for firm matches.

v_gene	d_gene	j_gene	CDR3nt	CDR3aa
TRBV4-2	TRBD2	TRBJ2-7	TGTGCCAGCAGCCAAGTTACTAGCGGGAGGTACGAGCAGTACTTC	CASSQVTSGRYEQYF
TRBV5-1	NA	TRBJ1-1	TGCGCCAGCAGCTTGAGAGGGAACACTGAAGCTTTCTTT	CASSLRGNTEAFF
TRBV5-1	NA	TRBJ1-4	TGCGCCAGCAGCGTGACTGCAACTAATGAAAAACTGTTTTTT	CASSVTATNEKLFF
TRBV30	NA	TRBJ2-1	TGTGCCTGGAGTAGAGGAATGTACAACAATGAGTGGATCTTC	CAWSRGMYNNEWIF
TRBV19	TRBD1	TRBJ1-5	TGTGCCAGTAGTATGGGACAGATGAGCAATCAGCCCCAGCATTTT	CASSMGQMSNQPQHF
TRBV14	NA	TRBJ2-7	TGTGCCAGCAGCCAAGGGGGGCTCGGCGAGCAGTACTTC	CASSQGGLGEQYF
TRBV25-1	NA	TRBJ2-5	TGTGCCAGCAGTGACCCCCCCTACAGGGCGCAAGAGACCCAGTACTTC	CASSDPPYRAQETQYF
TRBV6-5	TRBD1	TRBJ2-5	TGTGCCAGCACCGGGACAGATCAAGAGACCCAGTACTTC	CASTGTDQETQYF
TRBV28	NA	TRBJ1-1	TGTGCCAGCAGTTTCGGGGGAGAGGGGAGCACTGAAGCTTTCTTT	CASSFGGEGSTEAFF
TRBV5-6	NA	TRBJ2-1	TGTGCCAGCAGCAGACAATCCTACAATGAGCAGTTCTTC	CASSRQSYNEQFF
TRBV28	TRBD1	TRBJ1-2	TGTGCCAGCACCGAAGGACAGGGACGGGGCTACACCTTC	CASTEGQGRGYTF
TRBV5-6	NA	TRBJ2-3	TGTGCCAGCAGCTTGGCCGCTAGCATCGCAGATACGCAGTATTTT	CASSLAASIADTQYF
TRBV5-4	TRBD1	TRBJ2-7	TGTGCCAGCAGCTTGGGGACAGGGGACGAGCAGTACTTC	CASSLGTGDEQYF
TRBV19	NA	TRBJ1-2	TGTGCCAGTAGTACAGGAAGGGGCTACACCTTC	CASSTGRGYTF
TRBV29-1	TRBD1	TRBJ1-1	TGCAGCGTACCCGGGACAGGGAGATCCCTGGCCCTGAACACTGAAGCTTTCTTT	CSVPGTGRSLALNTEAFF
TRBV18	TRBD1	TRBJ2-3	TGTGCCAGCTCACCACAGGGGGCAAACGGAGATACGCAGTATTTT	CASSPQGANGDTQYF
TRBV30	NA	TRBJ2-2	TGTGCCTGGAGTGTAATAGCGACCGGGGAGCTGTTTTTT	CAWSVIATGELFF
TRBV19	TRBD1	TRBJ2-3	TGTGCCAGTAGCATAGGGACAGGGGGCCGTAGCACAGATACGCAGTATTTT	CASSIGTGGRSTDTQYF
TRBV20-1	NA	TRBJ2-3	TGCAGTGTAGAACTTACAGATACGCAGTATTTT	CSVELTDTQYF
TRBV7-3	TRBD2	TRBJ2-5	TGTGCCAGCAGCACGACTAGCATTGAGACCCAGTACTTC	CASSTTSIETQYF